This TCR beta chain appears in the sequencing data of a study of human T cells and chemical hapten exposure. Study-wide context: A 2 cm by 2 cm inner upper arm patch received 2% DPC for sensitization.

The CDR3 has 17 amino acids. Germline V gene data show CDR1 as SEHNR and CDR2 as FQNEAQ (reference sequence). Deletions cut 5 bases from V and 1 base from J, with 21 bases between. TCRdb called the RACE reads again in MiXCR, with one record for every CDR3 protein. The sample lists 85,000 to 120,000 distinct CDR3 sequences, 12% occurring once. This clonotype was seen more than once but under ten times. The antigen remains unidentified. Sample time point: pre-sensitization, week 0. Treatment: therapeutic diphenylcyclopropenone sensitization with weekly scalp DPC. Notes on the study in general: Donors, who had alopecia, may show an immune response that differs from healthy people's. Patch test scores rose with PT1 expanded TCR counts, a positive correlation.

The TCR was taken from a woman between 45 and 60 years old with alopecia areata. Some clones in this sample may be carry-over from other donors' samples. The J gene is TRBJ2-7, the V gene TRBV7-9; maybe TRBD2 (5 bases). Material: whole blood, obtained in connection with sensitization to the hapten diphenylcyclopropenone (DPC). The CDR3: CASSPAPAVSLSYEQYF. In nucleotides, the CDR3 is TGTGCCAGCAGCCCAGCCCCAGCGGTATCACTTTCCTACGAGCAGTACTTC.